This T cell receptor (beta chain) was recovered during a study of identical twins. J lost 4 bases, V lost 2 bases, and 6 bases had no gene match. CDR1 and CDR2 (germline): GTSNPN, SVGIG (reference sequence). The CDR3 has 14 amino acids. TCRdb reprocessed the 5' RACE reads via MiXCR and lists one record per CDR3 protein. The table includes 1,800,000 or so distinct CDR3 sequences, less than 40% detected once. About this clonotype itself: As yet, its antigen is unknown.

Study-level points and caveats: Out-of-frame alpha sequences that twins shared showed excess low generation probability.

The source is a newborn girl in good health. Sequenced material: cord blood. This chain connects TRBV30 to TRBJ1-2; 8 nucleotides agree with TRBD1. CDR3 nucleotide sequence: TGTGCCTGGAGTCCGGGACAGGAAGGCTATGGCTACACCTTC. It yields the protein CAWSPGQEGYGYTF.